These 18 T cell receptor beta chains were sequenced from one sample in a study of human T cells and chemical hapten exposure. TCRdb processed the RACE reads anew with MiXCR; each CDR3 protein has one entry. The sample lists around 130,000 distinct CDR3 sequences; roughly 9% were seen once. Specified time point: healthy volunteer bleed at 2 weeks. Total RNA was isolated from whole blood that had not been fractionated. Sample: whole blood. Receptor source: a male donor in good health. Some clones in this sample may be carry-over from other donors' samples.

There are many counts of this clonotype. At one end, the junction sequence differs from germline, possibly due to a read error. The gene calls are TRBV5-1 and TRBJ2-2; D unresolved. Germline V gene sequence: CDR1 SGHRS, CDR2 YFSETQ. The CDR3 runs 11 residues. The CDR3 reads CASSLAGELFF. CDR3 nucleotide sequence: TGTGCCAGCAGCTTGGCCGGGGAGCTGTTTTTT.

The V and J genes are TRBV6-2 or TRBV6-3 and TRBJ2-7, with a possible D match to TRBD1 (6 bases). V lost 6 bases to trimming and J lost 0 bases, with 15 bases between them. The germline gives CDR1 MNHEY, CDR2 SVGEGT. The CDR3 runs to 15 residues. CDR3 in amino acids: CASRHRQESSYEQYF. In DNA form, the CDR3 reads TGTGCCAGCAGACACCGACAGGAGAGCTCCTACGAGCAGTACTTC.

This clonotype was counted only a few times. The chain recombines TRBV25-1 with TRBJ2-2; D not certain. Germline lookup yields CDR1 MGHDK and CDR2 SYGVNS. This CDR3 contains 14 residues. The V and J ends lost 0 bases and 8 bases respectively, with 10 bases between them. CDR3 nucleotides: TGTGCCAGCAGTGAATATATTCGGCCAGGGGAGCTGTTTTTT. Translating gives CASSEYIRPGELFF.

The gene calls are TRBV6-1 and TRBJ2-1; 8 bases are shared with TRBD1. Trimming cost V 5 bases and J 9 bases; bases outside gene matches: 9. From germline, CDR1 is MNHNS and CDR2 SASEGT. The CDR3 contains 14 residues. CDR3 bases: TGTGCCAGCAGTCCCCGACAGGGGCCCTCTGAGCAGTTCTTC. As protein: CASSPRQGPSEQFF.

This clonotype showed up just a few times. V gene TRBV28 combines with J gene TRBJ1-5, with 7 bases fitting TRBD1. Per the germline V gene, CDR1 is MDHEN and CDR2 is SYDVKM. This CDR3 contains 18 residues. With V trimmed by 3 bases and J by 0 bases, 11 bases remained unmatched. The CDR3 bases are TGTGCCAGCAGTTTCCCGAAGGACAGGCCAAATAGCAATCAGCCCCAGCATTTT. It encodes CASSFPKDRPNSNQPQHF.

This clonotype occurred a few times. DNA of the CDR3: TGTGCCAGCAGAGGAAAGACAGGGGGTAACTACGAGCAGTACTTC. It specifies CASRGKTGGNYEQYF. This chain joins TRBV12-3 or TRBV12-4 and TRBJ2-7; TRBD1 matches 9 bases. Trimming at V came to 6 bases and at J to 3 bases, leaving 9 bases not matched to a gene. The CDR3 contains 15 residues.

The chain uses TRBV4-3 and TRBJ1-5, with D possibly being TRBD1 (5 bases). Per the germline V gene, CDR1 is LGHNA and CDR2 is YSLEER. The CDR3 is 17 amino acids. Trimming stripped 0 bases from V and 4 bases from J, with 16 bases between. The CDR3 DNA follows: TGCGCCAGCAGCCAAGATTGGACGGGGCTACCAAATCAGCCCCAGCATTTT. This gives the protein CASSQDWTGLPNQPQHF.

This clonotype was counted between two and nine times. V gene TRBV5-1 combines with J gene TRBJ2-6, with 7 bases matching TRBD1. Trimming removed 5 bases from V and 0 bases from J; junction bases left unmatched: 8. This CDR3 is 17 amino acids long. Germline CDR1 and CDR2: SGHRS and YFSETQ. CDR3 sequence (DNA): TGCGCCAGCAGACCCCCGGGACAGCTCTCTGGGGCCAACGTCCTGACTTTC. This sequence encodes CASRPPGQLSGANVLTF.

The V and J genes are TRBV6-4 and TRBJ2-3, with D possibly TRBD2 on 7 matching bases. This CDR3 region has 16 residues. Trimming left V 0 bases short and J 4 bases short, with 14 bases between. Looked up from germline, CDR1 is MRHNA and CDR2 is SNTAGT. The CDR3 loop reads CASSDSGGGSSDTQYF. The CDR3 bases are TGTGCCAGCAGTGACTCAGGGGGGGGGAGTTCAGATACGCAGTATTTT.

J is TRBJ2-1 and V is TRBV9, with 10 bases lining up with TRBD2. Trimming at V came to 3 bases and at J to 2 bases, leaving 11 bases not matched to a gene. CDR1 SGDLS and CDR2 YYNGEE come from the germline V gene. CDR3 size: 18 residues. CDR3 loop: CASSAPQVGTSAYNEQFF. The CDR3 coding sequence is TGTGCCAGCAGCGCCCCCCAAGTAGGGACTAGCGCCTACAATGAGCAGTTCTTC.

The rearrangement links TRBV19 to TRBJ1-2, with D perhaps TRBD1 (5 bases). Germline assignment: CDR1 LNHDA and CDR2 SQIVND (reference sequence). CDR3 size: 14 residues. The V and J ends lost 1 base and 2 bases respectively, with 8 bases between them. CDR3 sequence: CASSIVDRNYGYTF. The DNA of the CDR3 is TGTGCCAGTAGTATAGTCGACAGAAACTATGGCTACACCTTC.

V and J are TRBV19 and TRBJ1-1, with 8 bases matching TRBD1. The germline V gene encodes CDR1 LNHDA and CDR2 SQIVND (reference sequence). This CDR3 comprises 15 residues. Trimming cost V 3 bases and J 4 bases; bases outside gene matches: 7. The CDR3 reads CASSMGRGRGTEAFF. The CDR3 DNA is TGTGCCAGTAGTATGGGCAGGGGGCGCGGCACTGAAGCTTTCTTT. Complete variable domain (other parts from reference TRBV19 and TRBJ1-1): DGGITQSPKYLFRKEGQNVTLSCEQNLNHDAMYWYRQDPGQGLRLIYYSQIVNDFQKGDIAEGYSVSREKKESFPLTVTSAQKNPTAFYLCASSMGRGRGTEAFFGQGTRLTVV.

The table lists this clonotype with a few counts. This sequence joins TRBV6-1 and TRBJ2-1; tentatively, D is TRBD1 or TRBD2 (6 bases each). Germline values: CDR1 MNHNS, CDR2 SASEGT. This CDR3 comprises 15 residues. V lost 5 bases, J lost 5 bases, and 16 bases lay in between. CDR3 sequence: CASSNQGRLHNEQFF. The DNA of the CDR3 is TGTGCCAGCAGTAACCAGGGGAGGCTGCACAATGAGCAGTTCTTC.

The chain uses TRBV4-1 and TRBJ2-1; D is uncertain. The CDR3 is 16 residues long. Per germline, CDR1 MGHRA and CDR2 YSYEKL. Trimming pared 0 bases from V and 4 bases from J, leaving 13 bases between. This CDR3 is CASSQDDQLHYNEQFF. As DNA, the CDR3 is TGCGCCAGCAGCCAAGATGACCAGCTCCATTACAATGAGCAGTTCTTC.

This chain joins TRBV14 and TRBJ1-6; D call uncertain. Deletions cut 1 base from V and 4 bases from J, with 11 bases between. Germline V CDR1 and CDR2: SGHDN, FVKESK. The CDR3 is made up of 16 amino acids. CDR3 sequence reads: CASSQADGPYNSPLHF. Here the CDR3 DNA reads TGTGCCAGCAGCCAAGCTGACGGACCGTATAATTCACCCCTCCACTTT.

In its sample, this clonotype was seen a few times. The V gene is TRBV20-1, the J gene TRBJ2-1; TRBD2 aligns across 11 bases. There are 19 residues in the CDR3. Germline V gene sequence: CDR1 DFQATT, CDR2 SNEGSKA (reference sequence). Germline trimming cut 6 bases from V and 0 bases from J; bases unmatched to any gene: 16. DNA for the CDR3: TGCAGTGCCGAAGGGAGACTAGCGGGACTTGGACGCTCCTACAATGAGCAGTTCTTC. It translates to CSAEGRLAGLGRSYNEQFF.

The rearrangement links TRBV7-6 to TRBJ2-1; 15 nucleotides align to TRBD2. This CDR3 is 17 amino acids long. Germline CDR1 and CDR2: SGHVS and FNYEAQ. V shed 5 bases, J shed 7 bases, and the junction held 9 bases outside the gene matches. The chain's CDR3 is CASSRRTSGRADNEQFF. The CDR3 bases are TGTGCCAGCAGCAGGAGGACTAGCGGGAGGGCCGATAATGAGCAGTTCTTC. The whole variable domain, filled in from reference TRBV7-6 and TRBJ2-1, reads GAGVSQSPRYKVTKRGQDVALRCDPISGHVSLYWYRQALGQGPEFLTYFNYEAQQDKSGLPNDRFSAERPEGSISTLTIQRTEQRDSAMYRCASSRRTSGRADNEQFFGPGTRLTVL.

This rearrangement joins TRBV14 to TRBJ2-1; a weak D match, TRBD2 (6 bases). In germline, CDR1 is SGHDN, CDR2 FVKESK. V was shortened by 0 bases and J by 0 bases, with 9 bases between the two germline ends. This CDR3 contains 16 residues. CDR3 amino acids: CASSQDAGSSYNEQFF. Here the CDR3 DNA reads TGTGCCAGCAGCCAAGATGCGGGGAGCTCCTACAATGAGCAGTTCTTC.